This T cell receptor (beta chain) was identified during a study of beta chain features in type 1 diabetes. Findings and caveats of the study: Researchers could not determine here whether HLA type influences TCRB rearrangement. More deletions and fewer insertions at VDJ junctions were found in patients with type 1 diabetes. Patients with Type 1 diabetes showed moderately but significantly shorter TCRB CDR3s in all four CD4+ subsets.

This clone occurred a few times. Its target is unknown. Sort purity for all populations was recorded as exceeding 98%. Expressed TCRB transcripts were sequenced because the isolated RNA had all been reverse transcribed beforehand. Generated by immunoSEQ multiplex PCR, the TCRdb table keeps only in-frame clones and is missing some. The top ten hold nearly 0.04% of the sample, which has hundreds of thousands of clones, over 13% seen once. Germline assignment: CDR1 SGDLS and CDR2 YYNGEE. V was pared by 2 bases and J by 6 bases, with 5 bases of the junction left unmatched. The CDR3 totals 14 residues. Sequences were obtained from naive CD4+ T cells from blood. The chain recombines TRBV9 with TRBJ2-5; TRBD1 matches 9 bases. The TCR comes from a man in his late teens or twenties with type 1 diabetes. The CDR3 loop reads CASSVDRGSQTQYF. CDR3 coding DNA: TGTGCCAGCAGCGTGGACAGGGGTTCACAGACCCAGTACTTC.